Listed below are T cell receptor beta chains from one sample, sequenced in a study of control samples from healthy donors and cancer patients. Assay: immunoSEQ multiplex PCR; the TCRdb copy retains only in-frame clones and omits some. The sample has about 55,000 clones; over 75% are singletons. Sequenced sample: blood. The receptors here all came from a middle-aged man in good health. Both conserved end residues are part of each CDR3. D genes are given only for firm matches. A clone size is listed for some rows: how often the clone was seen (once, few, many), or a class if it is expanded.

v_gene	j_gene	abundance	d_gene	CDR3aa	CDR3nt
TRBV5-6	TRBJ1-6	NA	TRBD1	CASSMTGFNSPLHF	TGTGCCAGCAGCATGACAGGGTTTAATTCACCCCTCCACTTT
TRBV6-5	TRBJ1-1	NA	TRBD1	CASSYLRGGTEAFF	TGTGCCAGCAGTTATCTCAGGGGGGGCACTGAAGCTTTCTTT
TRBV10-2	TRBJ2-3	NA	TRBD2	CASSELAGDLTDTQYF	TGCGCCAGCAGTGAACTAGCGGGAGACCTCACAGATACGCAGTATTTT
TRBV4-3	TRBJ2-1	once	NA	CASSHSLKGSYNEQFF	TGCGCCAGCAGCCACTCGCTTAAGGGCTCCTACAATGAGCAGTTCTTC
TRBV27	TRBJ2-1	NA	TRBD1	CASRWTGHNEQFF	TGTGCCAGCAGATGGACAGGGCACAATGAGCAGTTCTTC
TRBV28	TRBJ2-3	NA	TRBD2	CASSLSWTSGKVGTDTQYF	TGTGCCAGCAGTTTATCATGGACTAGCGGGAAGGTGGGCACAGATACGCAGTATTTT
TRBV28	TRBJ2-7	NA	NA	CASSVTRVLYEQYF	TGTGCCAGCAGTGTAACCCGGGTCCTCTACGAGCAGTACTTC
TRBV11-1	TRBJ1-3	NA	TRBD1	CASSPDRTSGNTIYF	TGTGCCAGCAGCCCGGACAGGACCTCTGGAAACACCATATATTTT
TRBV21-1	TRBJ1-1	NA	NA	CASSKLTRGAGPEAFF	TGTGCCAGCAGCAAATTAACCCGGGGGGCTGGGCCTGAAGCTTTCTTT
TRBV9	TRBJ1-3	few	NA	CASSVEGGVFTSGNTIYF	TGTGCCAGCAGCGTAGAAGGCGGGGTCTTTACCTCTGGAAACACCATATATTTT
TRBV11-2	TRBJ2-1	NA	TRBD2	CASIPPGTSVYNEQFF	TGTGCCAGCATCCCGCCCGGGACTAGCGTGTACAATGAGCAGTTCTTC
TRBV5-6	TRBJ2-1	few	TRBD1	CASSLGPGQEQFF	TGTGCCAGCAGCTTGGGGCCGGGACAGGAGCAGTTCTTC
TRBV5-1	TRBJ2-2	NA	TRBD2	CASSPGLAGVWAGELFF	TGCGCCAGCAGCCCCGGACTAGCGGGAGTTTGGGCCGGGGAGCTGTTTTTT
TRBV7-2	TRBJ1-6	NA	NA	CASSLEGWRSPLHF	TGTGCCAGCAGCTTAGAAGGGTGGCGGTCACCCCTCCACTTT
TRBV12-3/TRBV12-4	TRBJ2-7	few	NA	CASSLPGHYEQYF	TGTGCCAGCAGTTTGCCGGGTCACTACGAGCAGTACTTC
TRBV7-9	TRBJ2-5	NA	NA	CASSFTGTQETQYF	TGTGCCAGCAGTTTCACCGGGACACAAGAGACCCAGTACTTC
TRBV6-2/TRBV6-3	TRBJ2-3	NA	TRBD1	CASSYFQSGGPDTQYF	TGTGCCAGCAGTTACTTCCAGTCAGGGGGTCCAGATACGCAGTATTTT
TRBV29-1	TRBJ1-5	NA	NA	CSVGTPGGPQHF	TGCAGCGTTGGTACACCCGGGGGGCCCCAGCATTTT
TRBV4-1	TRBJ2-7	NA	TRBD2	CASSQETLAGVSYEQYF	TGCGCCAGCAGCCAAGAGACCCTAGCGGGTGTCTCCTACGAGCAGTACTTC
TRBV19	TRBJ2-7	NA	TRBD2	CATSGTSGSYEQYF	TGTGCCACCTCTGGGACTAGCGGGAGTTACGAGCAGTACTTC
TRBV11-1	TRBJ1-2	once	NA	CASSLGVNYGYTF	TGTGCCAGCAGCTTAGGGGTTAACTATGGCTACACCTTC
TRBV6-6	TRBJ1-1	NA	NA	CATRGQADTEAFF	TGTGCCACCCGGGGTCAGGCTGACACTGAAGCTTTCTTT
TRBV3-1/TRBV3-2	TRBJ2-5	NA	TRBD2	CASSHLAGGETQYF	TGTGCCAGCAGCCATCTAGCGGGAGGGGAGACCCAGTACTTC
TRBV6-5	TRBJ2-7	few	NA	CASRGQAYEQYF	TGTGCCAGCAGAGGCCAAGCGTACGAGCAGTACTTC
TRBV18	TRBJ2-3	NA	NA	CASSAGRSTDTQYF	TGTGCCAGCTCTGCAGGGAGGTCAACAGATACGCAGTATTTT
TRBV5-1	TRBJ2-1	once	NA	CASRSGSSYNEQFF	TGCGCCAGCAGGTCGGGGAGTTCCTACAATGAGCAGTTCTTC
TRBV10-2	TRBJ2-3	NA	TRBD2	CASSDTAGRTDTQYF	TGCGCCAGCAGTGATACAGCGGGACGCACAGATACGCAGTATTTT
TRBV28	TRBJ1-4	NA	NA	CASRSDSGNNEKLFF	TGTGCCAGCAGATCGGACAGTGGGAATAATGAAAAACTGTTTTTT
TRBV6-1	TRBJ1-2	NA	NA	CASSEGGGIHTF	TGTGCCAGCAGTGAAGGGGGTGGGATTCACACCTTC
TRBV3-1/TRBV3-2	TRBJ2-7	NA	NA	CASSQRYREQYF	TGTGCCAGCAGCCAAAGGTACCGCGAGCAGTACTTC
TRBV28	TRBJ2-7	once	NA	CASSLGRYEQYF	TGTGCCAGCAGTTTAGGGAGGTACGAGCAGTACTTC
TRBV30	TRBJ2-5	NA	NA	CAWMRQSAQYF	TGTGCCTGGATGAGGCAATCGGCCCAGTACTTC
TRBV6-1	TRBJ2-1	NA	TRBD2	CASSEGLAASNEQFF	TGTGCCAGCAGTGAGGGACTAGCCGCGAGCAATGAGCAGTTCTTC
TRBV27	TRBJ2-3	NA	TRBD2	CASSVGLATDTQYF	TGTGCCAGCAGTGTCGGACTAGCGACAGATACGCAGTATTTT
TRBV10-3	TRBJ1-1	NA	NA	CAISEPDRGTEAFF	TGTGCCATCAGTGAGCCGGACAGAGGCACTGAAGCTTTCTTT
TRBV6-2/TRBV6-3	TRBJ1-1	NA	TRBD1	CASSYSRTGDMNTEAFF	TGTGCCAGCAGTTACTCCCGGACAGGAGATATGAACACTGAAGCTTTCTTT
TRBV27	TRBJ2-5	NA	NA	CASSSRLGEGGVQETQYF	TGTGCCAGCAGTTCTCGTTTGGGGGAGGGGGGCGTCCAAGAGACCCAGTACTTC
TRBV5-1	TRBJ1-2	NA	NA	CASSSGVAFGYTF	TGCGCCAGCAGCTCGGGGGTGGCCTTCGGCTACACCTTC
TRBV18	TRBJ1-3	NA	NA	CASSPEDGNTIYF	TGTGCCAGCTCACCAGAAGATGGAAACACCATATATTTT
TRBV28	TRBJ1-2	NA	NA	CASSPGGGEVHGYTF	TGTGCCAGCAGTCCGGGGGGCGGGGAGGTTCATGGCTACACCTTC
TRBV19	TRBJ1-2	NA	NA	CASSRVDGVGYTF	TGTGCCAGTAGTAGGGTCGATGGGGTCGGCTACACCTTC
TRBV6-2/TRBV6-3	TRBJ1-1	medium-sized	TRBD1	CASRPTGVPTEAFF	TGTGCCAGCAGACCTACAGGGGTACCCACTGAAGCTTTCTTT
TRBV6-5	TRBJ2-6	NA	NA	CASKPQGANVLTF	TGTGCCAGCAAACCCCAGGGGGCCAACGTCCTGACTTTC
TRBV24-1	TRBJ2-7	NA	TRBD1	CATSDFRGQEQYF	TGTGCCACCAGTGATTTCCGGGGACAGGAGCAGTACTTC
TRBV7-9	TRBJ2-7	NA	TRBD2	CASSIPGTGGLPGTSGRPYEQYF	TGTGCCAGCAGCATACCCGGGACAGGGGGCCTCCCCGGGACTAGCGGGAGGCCATACGAGCAGTACTTC
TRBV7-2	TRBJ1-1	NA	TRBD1	CASSFGTGNTEAFF	TGTGCCAGCAGCTTCGGGACAGGGAACACTGAAGCTTTCTTT
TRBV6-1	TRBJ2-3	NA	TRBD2	CASSDASGRALDTQYF	TGTGCCAGCAGTGACGCTAGCGGGAGGGCCTTAGATACGCAGTATTTT
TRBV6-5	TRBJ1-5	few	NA	CATQMGVGNQPQHF	TGTGCCACCCAGATGGGGGTAGGCAATCAGCCCCAGCATTTT
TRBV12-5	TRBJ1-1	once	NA	CASGPDGDMNTEAFF	TGTGCTAGTGGTCCCGACGGTGACATGAACACTGAAGCTTTCTTT
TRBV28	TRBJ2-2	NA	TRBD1	CASSLPGQEAGELFF	TGTGCCAGCAGCCTCCCGGGACAGGAGGCCGGGGAGCTGTTTTTT
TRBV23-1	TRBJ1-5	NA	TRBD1	CASSGRGSSPGQPQHF	TGCGCCAGCAGCGGCAGGGGGTCGTCTCCAGGACAGCCCCAGCATTTT
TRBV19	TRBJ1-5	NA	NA	CASTILYGGGNQPQHF	TGTGCCAGTACCATTCTCTACGGGGGTGGGAATCAGCCCCAGCATTTT
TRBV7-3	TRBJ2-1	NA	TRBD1	CASSLGGQGYNEQFF	TGTGCCAGCAGCTTAGGAGGACAGGGATACAATGAGCAGTTCTTC
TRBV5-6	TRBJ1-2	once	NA	CASSPGTTNGYTF	TGTGCCAGCAGCCCCGGGACAACGAATGGCTACACCTTC
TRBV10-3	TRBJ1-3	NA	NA	CAISPGTGNTIYF	TGTGCCATCAGTCCAGGAACGGGAAACACCATATATTTT
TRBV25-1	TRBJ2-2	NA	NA	CASSNWARGTTGELFF	TGTGCCAGCAGTAACTGGGCCAGGGGAACAACCGGGGAGCTGTTTTTT